These 11 T cell receptor beta chains share one sample of origin, sequenced in a study of neurological immune-mediated disorders. Each CDR3 protein gets one entry after TCRdb re-called the 5' RACE reads with MiXCR. The sample lists some 66,000 distinct CDR3 sequences, approximately 4.2% occurring once. Sequenced material: PBMCs. Source of these receptors: a man between 45 and 60 years old with multiple sclerosis.

This clonotype was observed at least ten times. This chain joins TRBV4-2 and TRBJ2-7; D unclear. Germline lookup yields CDR1 LGHNA and CDR2 YNFKEQ. V lost 0 bases and J lost 6, with 18 bases in between. CDR3 length: 16 residues. The CDR3 region has the DNA TGTGCCAGCAGCCAAGATTGGCCCAGGCGTCCCTTCGAGCAGTACGTC. Amino acids: CASSQDWPRRPFEQYV.

This clonotype was counted many times. The chain recombines TRBV28 with TRBJ2-1; D gene unclear. The CDR3 contains 15 residues. Germline V gene sequence: CDR1 MDHEN, CDR2 SYDVKM. Trimming stripped 3 bases from V and 5 bases from J, with 14 bases between. The CDR3: CASSFPPADNNEQFF. CDR3 DNA: TGTGCCAGCAGTTTCCCTCCGGCAGACAACAATGAGCAGTTCTTC.

The chain employs TRBV19 and TRBJ2-1; D perhaps matches TRBD2 (6 bases). Deletions cut 4 bases from V and 8 bases from J, with 21 bases between. The CDR3 extends over 16 amino acids. The germline CDR1 and CDR2 sequences are LNHDA and SQIVND (reference sequence). The CDR3 is CASSTRAGTSVDEQFF. Written as DNA, the CDR3 is TGTGCCAGTAGTACCCGGGCCGGGACTTCGGTCGATGAGCAGTTCTTC.

This clonotype showed up just a few times. This chain uses TRBV14 with TRBJ1-1; no clear D. The CDR3 loop spans 12 amino acids. Germline V gene lookup returns CDR1 SGHDN and CDR2 FVKESK. Trimming removed 4 bases from V and 11 bases from J, with 14 bases in between. The CDR3 DNA follows: TGTGCCAGCAGCCGTACGCGGCTTGGGGCTTTCTTT. This codes for CASSRTRLGAFF. Full variable domain (rest looked up from reference TRBV14 and TRBJ1-1): EAGVTQFPSHSVIEKGQTVTLRCDPISGHDNLYWYRRVMGKEIKFLLHFVKESKQDESGMPNNRFLAERTGGTYSTLKVQPAELEDSGVYFCASSRTRLGAFFGQGTRLTVV.

This clonotype was seen repeatedly, ten times or more. The chain is built from TRBV5-1 and TRBJ2-4; D may be TRBD1 (6 bases). CDR1 is SGHRS and CDR2 is YFSETQ in the germline V gene. Between the trimmed V and J ends, which lost 0 bases and 7 bases, there was a span of 8 bases. The CDR3 extends over 13 amino acids. CDR3 in amino acids: CASSLAGVNIQYF. CDR3 DNA: TGCGCCAGCAGCTTGGCAGGGGTGAACATTCAGTACTTC.

This clonotype was detected many times. V gene TRBV5-6 combines with J gene TRBJ2-2, with 9 positions matching TRBD1. CDR1 is SGHDT, CDR2 YYEEEE, per germline. V lost 4 bases and J lost 3; bases outside the gene matches: 7. The CDR3 loop spans 16 amino acids. The DNA for the CDR3 is TGTGCCAGCAGCACCTGGACAGGGGCATACACCGGGGAGCTGTTTTTT. Translation gives CASSTWTGAYTGELFF.

This clonotype came up many times. The rearrangement links TRBV7-2 to TRBJ1-2; D is possibly TRBD1 (5 bases). CDR1 and CDR2 (germline): SGHTA, FQGNSA. V dropped 1 base and J dropped 0 bases, with 12 bases sitting between them. This CDR3 spans 16 amino acids. The chain's CDR3 is CASSLGAGGANYGYTF. The CDR3 DNA reads TGTGCCAGCAGCTTAGGCGCGGGAGGGGCTAACTATGGCTACACCTTC.

This clonotype appeared many times. This chain links TRBV20-1 with TRBJ2-1; 7 positions match TRBD2. The length of the CDR3 is 13 residues. V dropped 3 bases and J dropped 3; count of bases not matched to a gene: 2. The germline V gene has CDR1 DFQATT and CDR2 SNEGSKA (reference sequence). The CDR3 nucleotides read TGCAGTGCTAGGACGGGGGGCTACAATGAGCAGTTCTTC. Protein product: CSARTGGYNEQFF.

This clonotype was counted ten times or more. The V gene is TRBV20-1, the J gene TRBJ2-1, with 12 bases matching TRBD2. Germline loops: CDR1 DFQATT, CDR2 SNEGSKA (reference sequence). CDR3 length equals 16 residues. J gave up 8 bases and V 1 base, and 9 bases lay outside the gene matches. CDR3 sequence: CSARADLAGGSHEQFF. DNA for the CDR3: TGCAGTGCTAGAGCCGATCTAGCGGGGGGGTCCCATGAGCAGTTCTTC.

The table lists this clonotype with many counts. V gene TRBV7-2 combines with J gene TRBJ1-2; 8 bases are shared with TRBD1. CDR3 size: 16 residues. J was trimmed by 6 bases and V by 2 bases; bases with no gene match: 11. Germline CDR1 and CDR2: SGHTA and FQGNSA. DNA for the CDR3: TGTGCCAGCAGCTTATTTACCGGGACAGGCGGGGATGGCTACACCTTC. It translates to CASSLFTGTGGDGYTF.

This clonotype was picked up many times. The V call is TRBV5-1, the J call TRBJ2-7; D may be TRBD2 (6 bases). The CDR3 extends over 15 amino acids. The germline gives CDR1 SGHRS, CDR2 YFSETQ. The V end lost 1 base, the J end lost 4 bases, and 15 bases lay between the germline ends. The CDR3 DNA is TGCGCCAGCAGCTTGCGGAGGGACCTACCTTACGAGCAGTACTTC. Protein: CASSLRRDLPYEQYF.